Included here is one T cell receptor (beta chain) sequence, with context. The antigen is not known. This entry belongs to a study of naive and memory T cell subsets. General study points: TCR transcript changes with activation or differentiation may affect this RNA method.

Whole-blood samples were around 2.5 ml of peripheral blood from healthy adult volunteers. Reverse transcription of blood and skin TCR RNA was primed at alpha and beta constant regions. Ligated cDNA underwent four rounds of PCR with nested alpha and beta constant region primers and SP2. TCRdb redid the calling of the 5' RACE reads with MiXCR, one entry per CDR3 protein. The sample consists of about 25,000 distinct CDR3 sequences, under 25% of them appearing once. V lost 4 bases and J 2 bases, leaving 16 bases between the germline ends. The germline CDR1 and CDR2 sequences are SGHKS and YYEKEE (reference sequence). This CDR3 has 15 amino acids.

The sequence was obtained from a female donor in good health. The chain recombines TRBV5-5 with TRBJ2-7, with D possibly being TRBD1 (6 bases). Here the CDR3 DNA reads TGTGCCAGCAGCAGGACAGCAATGGAGCCCTACGAGCAGTACTTC. Protein product: CASSRTAMEPYEQYF.